This T cell receptor beta chain appears in the sequencing data of a study of tissue T cells after allogeneic stem cell transplantation. Looking at the study overall: Five or six GVHD patients had recipient-origin PBMCs collected before transplant. Study outcomes and limitations: Some tissue clones might be persisting host cells; their alloreactivity or antigen specificity was not determined.

Sequencing of TCRbeta CDR3 at survey depth gave sequences and template counts. The table came from immunoSEQ multiplex PCR; TCRdb's copy has only in-frame clones and leaves some out. The data contain 42,000 or so clones, roughly 90% of them singletons. Remarks on this clone: The antigen is not known.

Germline V CDR1 and CDR2: SGHRS, YFSETQ. CDR3 length: 16 residues. V was shortened by 0 bases and J by 9 bases, with 16 bases between the two germline ends. The rearrangement links TRBV5-1 to TRBJ1-6; weak D call: TRBD1 (6 bases). The source was blood, collected before transplantation. The receptor's source is a woman aged 35 to 69 who later had graft-versus-host disease after an allogeneic stem cell transplant. The CDR3 sequence: CASSLGNVGGPSPLHF. In DNA, the CDR3 is TGCGCCAGCAGCTTGGGGAACGTGGGGGGCCCTTCACCCCTCCACTTT.